The source of this T cell receptor beta chain is a study of shared clonotypes between healthy human individuals. Study as a whole: Donor ages ranged 18 to 49 years: a couple of women, three men.

Study-wide findings and caveats: The study drew on few donors, limiting represented genetic and exposure-history diversity. What naive subsets generally showed was a larger estimated richness than memory subsets showed. The sampled material consisted only of blood, and tissue repertoires are likely to differ.

The CDR3 spans 16 residues. Germline V lookup: CDR1 SGDLS, CDR2 YYNGEE. Trimming cost V 3 bases and J 2 bases, with 12 bases left between them. Naive CD8 cells were CD45RO-negative, positively selected for CCR7, excluding terminally differentiated effector memory CD45RA+ cells. A remark on this clone: Its cognate antigen is unknown.

Only in-frame clones appear in the TCRdb table, and some are missing; sequencing was by immunoSEQ multiplex PCR. The table lists over 2,000,000 clones, 93% of them singletons, with about 1.7% in the top ten. The source is a man younger than 30 in good health. Some clones in this sample may be carry-over from other donors' samples. The genes are TRBV9 and TRBJ2-6; D possibly matches TRBD1 or TRBD2 (5 bases each). Sequenced input: naive CD8+ T cells from PBMCs. Written as DNA, the CDR3 is TGTGCCAGCAGCGATCAAGGGACGCCTGGGGCCAACGTCCTGACTTTC. It is translated as CASSDQGTPGANVLTF.